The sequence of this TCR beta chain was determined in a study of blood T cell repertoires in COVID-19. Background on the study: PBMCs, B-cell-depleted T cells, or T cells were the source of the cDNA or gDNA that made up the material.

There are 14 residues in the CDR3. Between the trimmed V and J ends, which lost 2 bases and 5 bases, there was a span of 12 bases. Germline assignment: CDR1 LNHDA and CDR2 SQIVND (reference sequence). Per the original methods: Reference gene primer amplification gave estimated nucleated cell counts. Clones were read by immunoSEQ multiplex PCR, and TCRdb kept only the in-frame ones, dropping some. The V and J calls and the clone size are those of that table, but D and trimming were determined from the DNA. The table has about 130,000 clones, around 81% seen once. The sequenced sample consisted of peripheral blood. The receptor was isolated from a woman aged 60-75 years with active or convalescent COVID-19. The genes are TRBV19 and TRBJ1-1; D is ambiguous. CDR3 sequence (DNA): TGTGCCAGTAGTATACGGGGAATTAGGACTGAAGCTTTCTTT. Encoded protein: CASSIRGIRTEAFF.